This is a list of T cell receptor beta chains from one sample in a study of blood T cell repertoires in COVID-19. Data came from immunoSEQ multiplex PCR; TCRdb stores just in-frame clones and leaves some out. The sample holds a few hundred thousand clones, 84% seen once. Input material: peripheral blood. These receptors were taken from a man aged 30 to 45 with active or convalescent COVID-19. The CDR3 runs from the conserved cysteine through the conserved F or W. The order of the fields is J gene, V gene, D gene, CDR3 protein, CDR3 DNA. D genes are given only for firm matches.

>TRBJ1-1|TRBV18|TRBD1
CASSPLRRGQAMNTEAFF
TGTGCCAGCTCACCACTCCGCAGGGGGCAGGCGATGAACACTGAAGCTTTCTTT
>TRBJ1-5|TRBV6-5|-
CASSYYRGNQPQHF
TGTGCCAGCAGTTACTATCGGGGCAATCAGCCCCAGCATTTT
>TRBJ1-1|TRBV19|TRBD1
CASRALRQGPNTEAFF
TGTGCCAGCAGGGCCCTCAGACAGGGCCCGAACACTGAAGCTTTCTTT
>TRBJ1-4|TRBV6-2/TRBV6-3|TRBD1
CASSLSIGQGPANEKLFF
TGTGCCAGCAGCCTCTCGATCGGACAGGGACCAGCTAATGAAAAACTGTTTTTT
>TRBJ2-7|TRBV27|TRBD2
CASSLEPRLASYEQYF
TGTGCCAGCAGTTTAGAACCGAGACTAGCGTCCTACGAGCAGTACTTC
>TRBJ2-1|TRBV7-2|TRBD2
CASSEGSGRLNEQFF
TGTGCCAGCAGCGAGGGTAGCGGGAGGCTGAATGAGCAGTTCTTC
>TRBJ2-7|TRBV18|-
CASSPGANEQYF
TGTGCCAGCTCACCAGGGGCCAACGAGCAGTACTTC
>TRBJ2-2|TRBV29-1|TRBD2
CSARGGADTGELFF
TGCAGCGCGCGGGGGGGCGCGGACACCGGGGAGCTGTTTTTT
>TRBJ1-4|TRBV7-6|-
CASSNELWGDEKLFF
TGTGCCAGCAGCAATGAGCTTTGGGGGGATGAAAAACTGTTTTTT
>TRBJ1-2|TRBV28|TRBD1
CASSLTTGAGRLGYTF
TGTGCCAGCAGTTTAACTACAGGGGCGGGACGGCTTGGCTACACCTTC